This TCR beta chain was obtained from a study of cytomegalovirus exposure and HLA in healthy donors. The study's findings and limits: Among TCR beta chains, those listed as cytomegalovirus-associated numbered under 200. Immune exposure information comprised only CMV serostatus.

Germline loops: CDR1 SGHTA, CDR2 FQGNSA. This CDR3 is built from 16 residues. The V end was cut by 4 bases, the J end by 4 bases, with 19 bases between. PCR was performed using 60 Vbeta and 13 Jbeta primers. Profiling relied on immunoSEQ multiplex PCR, and the TCRdb table lists in-frame clones only, not all of them. The data contain over 130,000 clones, 65% to 85% of them singletons. A word on this clone: Its cognate antigen is unknown.

Those who donated were healthy bone marrow donors. The study sampled nominally healthy donors, though unrecorded immune exposures were likely. The rearrangement links TRBV7-2 to TRBJ1-2; maybe TRBD1 (5 bases). The clonotype comes from a man aged 45-60 years in good health and CMV-seronegative. Sequences were obtained from PBMCs. The DNA of the CDR3 is TGTGCCAGCAGCTCCGCACAGGCCCGCCTCGGCTATGGCTACACCTTC. Translating gives CASSSAQARLGYGYTF.